This record covers a single TCR beta chain. Its target antigen remains unknown. There are no base qualities to consult, and no much larger clone falls within one base. The donors were healthy, HIV-negative adults with no recently reported acute infections or vaccinations. Only Caucasian adults living in Nashville, Tennessee, USA were represented among the donors. CD8 memory samples combined magnetically selected CD45RO+ cells with CCR7-negative CD45RA+ effector memory (TemRA) cells. After blood collection by leukapheresis, PBMCs were isolated using Ficoll-Histopaque density gradient centrifugation and then cryopreserved in the vapor phase of liquid nitrogen. Purity and quantity of every magnetically sorted T cell population were checked by analytical flow cytometry. Genomic DNA was isolated from each sorted fraction and quantified by UV absorbance on a Nanodrop 2000c. Using the deep immunoSEQ assay, TCR CDR3 regions were amplified from genomic DNA by multiplex PCR. For each cell subset, the extracted genomic DNA was distributed evenly across all wells of several immunoSEQ 96-well plates, and each plate served as one replicate. For sorted subsets, roughly 190 ng of genomic DNA, equivalent to roughly 30,000 T cell genomes, went into each replicate PCR. Purified libraries were quantified with a Qubit 3.0 fluorometer, sized on a Bioanalyzer 2100, and re-quantified with the KAPA Library Quantification kit. Every immunoSEQ 96-well plate was sequenced on a separate single-read 150-cycle Illumina NextSeq 550 flow cell. From the authors' description of their analysis: The immunoSEQ output contained only junctional sequences without quality scores, so filtering could not match that applied to full-length reads. To assign V/J genes and CDR3, sequences were annotated against IMGT germline references using PyIR, a Python wrapper for IgBLAST v1.9. Any read was removed if the V/J assignment was weak (E-value above 1e-6), the CDR3 was missing, or the read contained stop codons, out-of-frame junctions, or ambiguous translated residues. V3J clonotypes were defined as sequences sharing the same inferred V gene, J gene, and CDR3 amino acid sequence. Percentage overlap between repertoires was computed as shared unique clonotypes divided by the size of the smaller repertoire. Repertoire richness was assessed with RTK rarefaction, the Chao1 estimator, and Recon v2.1 estimates of unobserved clonotypes. OLGA was used to compute generation probabilities for all TCRbeta clonotypes that the gDNA method yielded from a handful of donors. The table was pulled from immuneACCESS by TCRdb, which kept in-frame rearrangements only. Such tables lose some clones; where checked, under half of the loss comes from unresolved V genes, and the rest has no known cause. Clone size and V and J calls were adopted from that table, with D and trimming inferred from the DNA. The sample yields approximately 400,000 clones; 96% were counted once. The ten largest make up 0.32% of the sample.

The entry originates in a study of shared clonotypes between healthy human individuals (dated by TCRdb to the early 2020s). For context, the study as a whole: A couple of women and a few men aged 18 to 49 years were included in the cohort. Per donor, three plates each were used for CD4 naive and CD4 memory, two for CD8 naive, and one for CD8 memory. Blood TCR repertoires of roughly five healthy adults were deeply sequenced to estimate repertoire size and the extent of clonotype sharing between individuals. Each donor's leukapheresis produced roughly between roughly 0.85 and 10 billion PBMCs. To increase sequencing depth and limit assay-specific biases, different laboratories used diverse techniques to prepare libraries and sequence TCR repertoires. What the authors observed across the whole study: Clonotypes shared by all four sorted-subset donors showed higher generation probabilities than non-shared clonotypes. Across a handful of donors, approximately 4.9% of naive CD4, around 3.3% of naive CD8, approximately 2.5% of memory CD4, and under 0.45% of memory CD8 clonotypes were shared. Sampling was restricted to blood, and TCR repertoires in tissue are likely to differ from TCR repertoires in blood. Larger estimated clonotype richness was generally found for naive subsets than for memory subsets. The genetic and exposure-history diversity represented was limited by the small number of donors. Pairwise subsampling indicated that sequencing depth was expected to affect the degree of clonotype sharing among donors. Rarefaction of sorted-subset datasets indicated incomplete sequencing despite the large sequencing depth.

CDR1 and CDR2 (ENHRY, SYGVKD) derive from the germline V gene. The CDR3 runs 17 residues from the cysteine to the phenylalanine. Just CDR3 DNA is preserved here, 51 bases in frame from base 1. V lost 8 bases and J lost 2 bases, and the count of bases not matched to a germline gene is 17. This TCR was sampled from a man aged 30-40 years in good health. Recombination joined TRBV10-3 with TRBJ2-7; TRBD1 agrees with 8 junctional bases. The specimen was memory CD8+ T cells sorted from blood. The meaning of the sample's cell subset or site label: CD45RO+ cells pooled with CCR7-negative TemRA cells. Here is the DNA: TGTGCCATCGGTGGCAGGGGGCCATCCCGAGGCGCCTACGAGCAGTACTTC. Translated, it gives CAIGGRGPSRGAYEQYF.